The clone carrying this T cell receptor beta chain was counted at least ten times. Antigen unknown. TCR beta CDR3 sequences were amplified from RNA transcripts. A first-round RT-PCR of the TCR CDR3 used the HTBI primer set. TCRdb reprocessed the multiplex PCR reads via MiXCR and lists one record per CDR3 protein. The sample holds roughly 170,000 distinct CDR3 sequences, roughly 9.4% seen once. The record originates from a study of T cells in Graves' hyperthyroidism and ophthalmopathy. Study at large: Peripheral blood was secured at the point of initial diagnosis, before any treatment.

Study-level findings and limits: Most expanded thyroid clonotypes above 0.001 also appeared in blood.

Uncontrolled infection, other autoimmune disease, pregnancy or lactation disqualified patients from enrolment. 10 ml of fresh peripheral blood supplied the PBMCs. This CDR3 has 15 residues. Germline-derived CDR1 and CDR2 are SGDLS and YYNGEE. V gave up 4 bases and J gave up 2 bases; unmatched junction bases: 5. V is TRBV9 and J is TRBJ2-3; TRBD1 aligns across 9 bases. Sequencing was carried out using blood. This TCR derives from a woman younger than 35 with Graves' hyperthyroidism that later progressed to Graves' ophthalmopathy. The CDR3 protein is CASSIGTGYTDTQYF. CDR3 sequence (DNA): TGTGCCAGCAGCATCGGGACAGGGTACACAGATACGCAGTATTTT. The whole variable domain, filled in from reference TRBV9 and TRBJ2-3, reads DSGVTQTPKHLITATGQRVTLRCSPRSGDLSVYWYQQSLDQGLQFLIQYYNGEERAKGNILERFSAQQFPDLHSELNLSSLELGDSALYFCASSIGTGYTDTQYFGPGTRLTVL.